These T cell receptor beta chains were read from a single sample in a study of HIV-infected patients and healthy controls. TCRdb fed the 5' RACE reads into MiXCR, producing one record per CDR3 protein. The repertoire holds about 67,000 distinct CDR3 sequences, with approximately 15% as singletons. Sequenced: CD4+ T cells from blood. The receptors were sampled from a human donor in good health. Each CDR3 is given with its conserved first and last residue. D genes are given only for firm matches. Size is stated for part of the rows, as once, few or many counts, or as a class when the clone is expanded.

TRBV7-2	NA	NA	TRBJ1-2	CASSSNPSGGGYTF	TGTGCCAGCAGCTCCAACCCCAGTGGGGGCGGCTACACCTTC
TRBV11-2	many	TRBD2	TRBJ2-1	CASSSNRLAGGPSSYNEQFF	TGTGCCAGCAGCTCTAACCGACTAGCGGGAGGGCCGAGCTCCTACAATGAGCAGTTCTTC
TRBV6-2/TRBV6-3	many	NA	TRBJ2-3	CASSYGTAYPSTDTQYF	TGTGCCAGCAGTTACGGAACAGCGTATCCTAGCACAGATACGCAGTATTTT
TRBV7-2	few	TRBD1	TRBJ1-1	CASSPWDRANTEAFF	TGTGCCAGCAGCCCATGGGACAGAGCAAACACTGAAGCTTTCTTT
TRBV5-6	few	NA	TRBJ1-5	CASSKTGYSNQPQHF	TGTGCCAGCAGCAAAACGGGATATAGCAATCAGCCCCAGCATTTT
TRBV6-2/TRBV6-3	few	TRBD2	TRBJ2-1	CASSSSGRLSNEQFF	TGTGCCAGCAGTTCTAGCGGGCGACTGAGCAATGAGCAGTTCTTC
TRBV7-2	few	NA	TRBJ2-3	CASSLDGVTDTQYF	TGTGCCAGCAGCTTAGATGGGGTCACAGATACGCAGTATTTT
TRBV27	few	TRBD2	TRBJ2-3	CASSLRGVWGEDTDTQYF	TGTGCCAGCAGTTTACGGGGGGTTTGGGGGGAGGACACAGATACGCAGTATTTT
TRBV11-2	many	NA	TRBJ2-5	CASSPGGAGGYQETQYF	TGTGCCAGCAGCCCAGGGGGGGCGGGGGGCTACCAAGAGACCCAGTACTTC
TRBV6-2/TRBV6-3	few	NA	TRBJ1-2	CASSYGSRSGGYTF	TGTGCCAGCAGTTACGGTTCGCGATCCGGAGGCTACACCTTC
TRBV20-1	many	NA	TRBJ1-5	CSASYGDQPQHF	TGCAGTGCTAGTTATGGGGATCAGCCCCAGCATTTT
TRBV18	few	NA	TRBJ1-6	CASSPLDSSYNSPLHF	TGTGCCAGCTCACCGCTTGACAGCTCCTATAATTCACCCCTCCACTTT
TRBV6-2/TRBV6-3	once	TRBD1	TRBJ1-1	CASGWSRGGMNTEAFF	TGTGCCAGCGGCTGGAGCAGGGGGGGTATGAACACTGAAGCTTTCTTT
TRBV11-2	NA	NA	TRBJ2-3	CASSLVSVPDTQYF	TGTGCCAGCAGCTTAGTTAGCGTTCCAGATACGCAGTATTTT
TRBV6-1	few	NA	TRBJ2-1	CASSKNVNEQFF	TGTGCCAGCAGTAAGAACGTGAATGAGCAGTTCTTC
TRBV15	NA	NA	TRBJ2-5	CATSPAATYQETQYF	TGTGCCACCAGTCCAGCGGCGACATACCAAGAGACCCAGTACTTC
TRBV3-1	few	TRBD1	TRBJ2-5	CASTQGVGHQETQYF	TGTGCCAGCACACAGGGGGTAGGCCACCAAGAGACCCAGTACTTC
TRBV29-1	few	NA	TRBJ1-1	CSSRRGRNTEAFF	TGCAGCTCCCGGCGGGGCCGGAACACTGAAGCTTTCTTT
TRBV24-1	many	NA	TRBJ1-6	CATSDRAQDSPLHF	TGTGCCACCAGTGACAGGGCCCAAGATTCACCCCTCCACTTT
TRBV2	medium-sized	NA	TRBJ1-1	CASSDWGFGEAFF	TGTGCCAGCAGTGATTGGGGATTCGGTGAAGCTTTCTTT
TRBV5-1	NA	NA	TRBJ2-6	CASSLVMGNSGANVLTF	TGCGCCAGCAGCTTGGTGATGGGGAACTCTGGGGCCAACGTCCTGACTTTC
TRBV4-2	NA	NA	TRBJ1-1	CASSQDSQFRGLNTEAFF	TGTGCCAGCAGCCAAGATAGCCAGTTTCGGGGGCTGAACACTGAAGCTTTCTTT
TRBV12-3/TRBV12-4	NA	TRBD1	TRBJ1-5	CASSQGDLNQPQHF	TGTGCCAGCAGTCAGGGGGACCTCAATCAGCCCCAGCATTTT
TRBV28	NA	NA	TRBJ1-2	CASSPGQGYTF	TGTGCCAGCAGTCCCGGGCAGGGCTACACCTTC
TRBV7-9	few	NA	TRBJ1-6	CASSLPSYNSPLHF	TGTGCCAGCAGCCTACCCTCCTATAATTCACCCCTCCACTTT
TRBV10-3	few	NA	TRBJ2-1	CASLPGTSTYNEQFF	TGTGCTTCATTACCCGGGACGTCGACCTACAATGAGCAGTTCTTC
TRBV4-1	few	TRBD1	TRBJ1-1	CASSHGTGANTEAFF	TGCGCCAGCAGCCACGGGACAGGAGCTAACACTGAAGCTTTCTTT
TRBV6-1	many	NA	TRBJ2-6	CASSGPGTVGANVLTF	TGTGCCAGCAGTGGACCTGGGACTGTCGGGGCCAACGTCCTGACTTTC
TRBV20-1	NA	TRBD2	TRBJ2-1	CSARIAGGPDNEQFF	TGCAGTGCTAGGATAGCGGGGGGGCCTGACAATGAGCAGTTCTTC
TRBV12-3/TRBV12-4	NA	TRBD1	TRBJ2-6	CASRGQISGANVLTF	TGTGCCAGCAGGGGACAGATCTCTGGGGCCAACGTCCTGACTTTC
TRBV27	few	NA	TRBJ1-2	CASSLNRASAYGYTF	TGTGCCAGCAGTTTAAACAGGGCGAGCGCCTATGGCTACACCTTC
TRBV12-3/TRBV12-4	many	NA	TRBJ1-1	CASSSLGGLAAFF	TGTGCCAGCAGTTCCCTAGGGGGGTTGGCAGCTTTCTTT
TRBV6-6	once	NA	TRBJ2-1	CASSPRQSSYNEQFF	TGTGCCAGCAGCCCAAGACAGAGCTCCTACAATGAGCAGTTCTTC
TRBV13	NA	TRBD2	TRBJ2-7	CASSSPTSGGAEQYF	TGTGCCAGCAGTTCTCCGACTAGCGGGGGGGCCGAGCAGTACTTC
TRBV2	few	NA	TRBJ2-1	CASNLRNEQFF	TGTGCCAGCAATTTGCGGAATGAGCAGTTCTTC
TRBV28	NA	TRBD1	TRBJ2-2	CASSIGTAARPNTGELFF	TGTGCCAGCAGTATCGGGACAGCCGCGCGACCGAACACCGGGGAGCTGTTTTTT
TRBV1	NA	NA	TRBJ1-1	CTSSQEGGGSWNTEAFF	TGCACCAGCAGCCAAGAAGGAGGGGGCAGTTGGAACACTGAAGCTTTCTTT
TRBV28	many	TRBD1	TRBJ1-4	CASNPTGNILNEKLFF	TGTGCCAGCAACCCGACAGGGAACATTCTTAATGAAAAACTGTTTTTT
TRBV19	few	NA	TRBJ1-2	CASSMVPGRGYTF	TGTGCCAGTAGTATGGTCCCGGGGAGAGGCTACACCTTC
TRBV20-1	NA	NA	TRBJ2-7	CSARGGRKSYEQYF	TGCAGTGCTAGAGGGGGGAGAAAATCCTACGAGCAGTACTTC
TRBV12-3/TRBV12-4	few	NA	TRBJ1-1	CASSPRAGFGLDTEAFF	TGTGCCAGCAGTCCCCGAGCAGGGTTCGGGTTGGACACTGAAGCTTTCTTT
TRBV2	NA	NA	TRBJ1-5	CASSSGREPQHF	TGTGCCAGCAGCTCCGGGAGGGAGCCCCAGCATTTT
TRBV27	NA	NA	TRBJ2-1	CASSLSGVNEQFF	TGTGCCAGCAGTTTATCGGGGGTAAATGAGCAGTTCTTC
TRBV7-2	many	TRBD2	TRBJ2-3	CASTQRSGGTDTQYF	TGTGCCAGCACCCAGAGGAGCGGGGGGACAGATACGCAGTATTTT
TRBV7-3	few	TRBD2	TRBJ2-1	CASSLGTSGNEQFF	TGTGCCAGCAGCTTAGGGACTAGCGGGAATGAGCAGTTCTTC
TRBV25-1	many	NA	TRBJ2-5	CASSPRSAGETQYF	TGTGCCAGCAGTCCACGTTCGGCAGGAGAGACCCAGTACTTC
TRBV7-2	few	NA	TRBJ2-1	CASSFKPLRDAPFRGQFF	TGTGCCAGCAGCTTTAAACCCCTCCGTGACGCGCCCTTCAGGGGGCAGTTCTTC
TRBV15	NA	TRBD1	TRBJ1-2	CATSTTGEVYGYTF	TGTGCCACCAGCACGACAGGGGAGGTCTATGGCTACACCTTC
TRBV5-1	NA	TRBD1	TRBJ1-3	CASTMRQGRPGNTIYF	TGCGCCAGCACCATGCGACAGGGTAGGCCGGGAAACACCATATATTTT
TRBV3-1	few	NA	TRBJ2-2	CASSPGGRTGELFF	TGTGCCAGCAGCCCCGGGGGCCGGACCGGGGAGCTGTTTTTT
TRBV30	NA	TRBD1	TRBJ1-2	CAWDRQGRGYTF	TGTGCCTGGGATCGACAGGGTAGGGGCTACACCTTC
TRBV20-1	NA	NA	TRBJ1-2	CSARQGDYGYTF	TGCAGTGCTAGGCAGGGTGACTATGGCTACACCTTC
TRBV20-1	NA	TRBD1	TRBJ1-1	CSASWNRGGTEAFF	TGCAGTGCTAGTTGGAACAGGGGAGGCACTGAAGCTTTCTTT
TRBV5-5	many	NA	TRBJ1-1	CASSLRAAGTEAFF	TGTGCCAGCAGCCTAAGGGCCGCCGGCACTGAAGCTTTCTTT
TRBV5-4	NA	NA	TRBJ2-3	CASSRSGADTQYF	TGTGCCAGCAGCCGGTCCGGGGCAGATACGCAGTATTTT
TRBV2	few	NA	TRBJ2-5	CASRADSTIGTQYF	TGTGCCAGCAGAGCGGACAGCACTATTGGGACCCAGTACTTC